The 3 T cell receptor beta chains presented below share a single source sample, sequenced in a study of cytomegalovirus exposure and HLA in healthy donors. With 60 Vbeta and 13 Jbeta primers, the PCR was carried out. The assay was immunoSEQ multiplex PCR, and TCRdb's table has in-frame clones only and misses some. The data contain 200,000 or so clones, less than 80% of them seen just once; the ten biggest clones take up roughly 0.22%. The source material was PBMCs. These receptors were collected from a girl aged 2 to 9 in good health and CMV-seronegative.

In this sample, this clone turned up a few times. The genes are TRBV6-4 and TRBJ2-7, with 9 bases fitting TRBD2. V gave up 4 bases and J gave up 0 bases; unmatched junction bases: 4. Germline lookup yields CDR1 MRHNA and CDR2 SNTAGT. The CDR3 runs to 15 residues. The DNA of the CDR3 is TGTGCCAGCAGTGCCGGGACTAGCAGCTCCTACGAGCAGTACTTC. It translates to CASSAGTSSSYEQYF.

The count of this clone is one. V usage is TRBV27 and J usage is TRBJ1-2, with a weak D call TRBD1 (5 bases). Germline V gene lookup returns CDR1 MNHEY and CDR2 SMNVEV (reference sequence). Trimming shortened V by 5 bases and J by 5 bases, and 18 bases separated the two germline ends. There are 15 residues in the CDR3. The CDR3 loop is CASSPRAGPGYGYTF. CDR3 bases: TGTGCCAGCAGTCCCCGGGCAGGGCCTGGGTATGGCTACACCTTC.

The DNA of the CDR3 is TGTGCCAGTAGTAGGGGGGGTGCGCAGTATTTT. It is translated as CASSRGGAQYF. This chain joins TRBV19 and TRBJ2-3, with 7 bases aligning to TRBD2. The ends lost 4 bases at V and 10 bases at J; junction bases unmatched: 2. Germline assignment: CDR1 LNHDA and CDR2 SQIVND (reference sequence). This CDR3 region has 11 residues.